A selection of T cell receptor beta chains follows, all from one sample in a study of response to subunit inactivated influenza vaccine. TCRdb redid the calling of the RT-PCR reads with MiXCR, one entry per CDR3 protein. The sample carries hundreds of thousands of distinct CDR3 sequences, 10% to 15% recorded once. The sequences come from PBMCs from blood, collected roughly 48 days after vaccination. Every receptor here comes from a man aged 50-60 years who received an inactivated influenza vaccine. Both conserved end residues are part of each CDR3. D genes are given only for firm matches. Clone size, where shown, is once, few, many, or a class for clones that have expanded.

j_call	v_call	d_call	clone_size	cdr3_nt	cdr3_aa
TRBJ2-2	TRBV10-3	TRBD1	.	TGTGCCATCAGTGAGGGGACAGGGCCCGGGGAGCTGTTTTTT	CAISEGTGPGELFF
TRBJ1-1	TRBV6-1	TRBD1	few	TGTGCCAGCAGGAATCAGGGGGCCCCTAACACTGAAGCTTTCTTT	CASRNQGAPNTEAFF
TRBJ2-7	TRBV5-1	TRBD2	few	TGCGCCAGCAGCCTCACTCAGGGAGGGTTCCACGAGCAGTACTTC	CASSLTQGGFHEQYF
TRBJ2-5	TRBV5-1	.	few	TGCGCCAGCAGCTTGGGGGGAATTCTACAAGAGACCCAGTACTTC	CASSLGGILQETQYF
TRBJ2-3	TRBV7-3	TRBD2	.	TGTGCCAGCAGCCCAGGACTAGCGGCCAGCACAGATACGCAGTATTTT	CASSPGLAASTDTQYF
TRBJ2-2	TRBV20-1	.	.	TGCAGTGCTAGGTTGCAGAACACCGGGGAGCTGTTTTTT	CSARLQNTGELFF
TRBJ2-2	TRBV3-1	.	.	TGTGCCAGCAGGCAGGCGACGAACACCGGGGAGCTGTTTTTT	CASRQATNTGELFF
TRBJ2-5	TRBV2	.	many	TGTGCCGAAAGCCGGGACGGCGAAGAGACCCAGTACTTC	CAESRDGEETQYF
TRBJ2-5	TRBV5-1	.	.	TGCGCCAGCAGCTCCGGGGCCCAGTCCGAGACCCAGTACTTC	CASSSGAQSETQYF
TRBJ1-1	TRBV5-1	.	few	TGCGCCAGTTCTCTAGGTACAGCACGTAGGATGAACACTGAAGCTTTCTTT	CASSLGTARRMNTEAFF
TRBJ2-5	TRBV29-1	TRBD1	few	TGCAGCGGGACGGTACAGGGGAACCAAGAGACCCAGTACTTC	CSGTVQGNQETQYF
TRBJ2-7	TRBV5-1	TRBD2	many	TGCGCCAGCAGCCGAATAGCGGGAAGACACGAGCAGTACTTC	CASSRIAGRHEQYF
TRBJ2-2	TRBV4-3	.	many	TGCGCCAGCAGCCAAGGATGGCCGGCGAACACCGGGGAGCTGTTTTTT	CASSQGWPANTGELFF
TRBJ2-3	TRBV29-1	TRBD2	many	TGCAGCGTTGATCCAGCGGGAGTCACAGATACGCAGTATTTT	CSVDPAGVTDTQYF
TRBJ1-4	TRBV29-1	.	few	TGCAGCGCTGCCGTGTCCGACCCGTATGAAAAACTGTTTTTT	CSAAVSDPYEKLFF
TRBJ2-7	TRBV5-1	.	few	TGCGCCAGCAGCTGGACGGGGACCCCGGGCTCCTACGAGCAGTACTTC	CASSWTGTPGSYEQYF
TRBJ2-7	TRBV7-2	.	few	TGTGCCAGCAGCTTGAGCCTGACCTCCTACGAGCAGTACTTC	CASSLSLTSYEQYF
TRBJ2-2	TRBV6-2/TRBV6-3	.	.	TGTGCCCCTACCCCGGGGGTAAAGGACACCGGGGAGCTGTTTTTT	CAPTPGVKDTGELFF
TRBJ2-5	TRBV30	.	few	TGTGCCTGGGTGAGGTCGGAGACCCAGTACTTC	CAWVRSETQYF
TRBJ2-1	TRBV7-7	.	few	TGTGCCAGCAGCCCCGGAGCCGGGGCATACAATGAGCAGTTCTTC	CASSPGAGAYNEQFF
TRBJ1-2	TRBV28	TRBD1	.	TGTGCCAGCAACACTCCTATGGGACAGAGCTATGGCTACACCTTC	CASNTPMGQSYGYTF
TRBJ2-7	TRBV5-1	TRBD2	.	TGCGCCAGCAGCCAAACCGGGACTAGCGGGAGGCACTCCTACGAGCAGTACTTC	CASSQTGTSGRHSYEQYF